These T cell receptor beta chains were read from a single sample in a study of metastatic and nonmetastatic thyroid tumors. Via MiXCR, TCRdb re-called the PCR reads. The top ten hold less than 9.5% of the sample, which has around 36,000 clones, about 29% seen once. The specimen was blood. The receptors derive from a female donor with papillary thyroid cancer or a benign thyroid nodule (not recorded which). Some clones in this sample may be carry-over from other donors' samples. Both conserved end residues are part of each CDR3. Fields, in order: D gene, V gene, J gene, clone size, CDR3 DNA, CDR3 protein. A D gene is named only where the DNA matches it firmly. Rows give clone size only sometimes, using once, few, many, or a class for an expanded clone.

NA,TRBV18,TRBJ1-6,NA,TGTGTCAGCTCACCTAGGGGAGCGACCAACTATTCACCCCTCCACTTT,CVSSPRGATNYSPLHF
NA,TRBV6-4,TRBJ2-3,NA,TGTGCCAGCAGTGACTCGACCGTGGGCGGCACAGATACGCAGTATTTC,CASSDSTVGGTDTQYF
TRBD1,TRBV9,TRBJ2-7,many,TGTGCCAGCAGCGTAGTCACAGGGGGAGAGCAGTACTTC,CASSVVTGGEQYF
NA,TRBV11-2,TRBJ2-7,NA,TGTGCCAGCAGCCCACTGGTGGGGCGCCTCTACGAGCAGTACTTC,CASSPLVGRLYEQYF
NA,TRBV10-3,TRBJ1-1,many,TGTGCCATCTCGGAGGACACCGGGACTGAAGCTTTCTTT,CAISEDTGTEAFF
NA,TRBV19,TRBJ2-1,many,TGTGCCAGTAGTTTCGACCCGCACAATGAGCAGTTCTTC,CASSFDPHNEQFF
NA,TRBV27,TRBJ2-1,NA,TGTGCCAGTAGGGTCGGGGTAAGCTCCTACAATGAGCAGTTCTTC,CASRVGVSSYNEQFF
NA,TRBV6-1,TRBJ2-7,NA,TGTGCCAGCAGCTCGAACCAACTAGCGAGGGGGCTAAACGAGCAGTACTTC,CASSSNQLARGLNEQYF
NA,TRBV19,TRBJ2-6,many,TGTGCCAGTACCGTAAGGGTATCTGGGGCCAACGTCCTGACTTTC,CASTVRVSGANVLTF
TRBD2,TRBV3-1,TRBJ2-2,many,TGTGCCAGCAGCCCGTTTAGCGGGAACCCGTTTTTT,CASSPFSGNPFF
NA,TRBV11-1,TRBJ2-6,NA,TGTGCCAGCAGCTTAAGACCGTCGGCGGAGGCCAACGTCCTGACTTTC,CASSLRPSAEANVLTF
NA,TRBV5-5,TRBJ1-2,NA,TGTGCCAGCAGCTTGGCCGGGCAGGCAAGGGTCTATGGCTACACCTTC,CASSLAGQARVYGYTF
NA,TRBV24-1,TRBJ2-3,many,TGTGCCACCAGTGGCGGCACAGATACGCAGTATTTT,CATSGGTDTQYF